Only a few counts were recorded for the clone carrying this T cell receptor beta chain. J lost 4 bases, V lost 5 bases, and 6 bases had no gene match. The germline V gene has CDR1 MDHEN and CDR2 SYDVKM. The length of the CDR3 is 15 residues. This sample is part of a study of blood T cell repertoires in COVID-19. Study overall: PBMCs, B-cell-depleted T cells, or T cells were the source of the cDNA or gDNA that made up the material.

TCRdb's table, derived via immunoSEQ multiplex PCR, lists solely in-frame clones and lacks some. The table includes roughly 100,000 clones, about 76% detected once. The source material was peripheral blood. The rearrangement links TRBV28 to TRBJ2-1; 9 nucleotides match TRBD2. The source is a man aged 80 or over with acute or convalescent COVID-19. The CDR3 sequence is CASSVRLAGYNEQFF. CDR3 DNA sequence: TGTGCCAGCAGTGTTCGTCTAGCGGGGTACAATGAGCAGTTCTTC.